The 25 T cell receptor beta chains in this list originate from one sample, sequenced in a study of CD8 T cells in ankylosing spondylitis. TCRdb redid the calling of the 5' RACE reads with MiXCR, one entry per CDR3 protein. Of 200,000 to 250,000 distinct CDR3 sequences detected, about 10% appear once; the ten largest clones hold approximately 6.6%. Sequencing was done on a sample of blood, either unsorted or a sorted T cell fraction (not recorded which). These receptors originate from a male donor with ankylosing spondylitis or in good health (not recorded which).

This clonotype was seen at least ten times. The chain recombines TRBV6-5 with TRBJ2-3; 10 bases line up with TRBD1. The germline V gene encodes CDR1 MNHEY and CDR2 SVGAGI. This CDR3 has 16 amino acids. The J segment lost 5 bases and the V segment lost 0 bases, leaving 5 bases of the junction unmatched. The CDR3, as DNA: TGTGCCAGCAGTTACTCCGGGACAGGGGTCCAAGATACGCAGTATTTT. The encoded protein is CASSYSGTGVQDTQYF.

Ten or more counts support this clonotype. J is TRBJ2-1 and V is TRBV5-1; perhaps TRBD2 as D (6 bases). The CDR3 is made up of 11 amino acids. Trimming removed 5 bases from V and 9 bases from J, with 9 bases in between. CDR1 SGHRS and CDR2 YFSETQ come from the germline V gene. Here the CDR3 DNA reads TGCGCCAGCAGTAGGGAGGTTGAGCAGTTCTTC. Protein: CASSREVEQFF.

This clonotype was picked up many times. J is TRBJ2-6 and V is TRBV7-8, with unresolved D. The ends were cut back, 2 bases at V and 2 bases at J, with 1 base in the middle. Looked up from germline, CDR1 is SGHVS and CDR2 is FQNEAQ. This CDR3 is 13 amino acids long. The CDR3 spells CASSLPGANVLTF. The CDR3 DNA follows: TGTGCCAGCAGCTTACCTGGGGCCAACGTCCTGACTTTC.

This clonotype was recorded at least ten times. The chain links TRBV6-5 to TRBJ2-1; TRBD2 matches 8 bases. The CDR3 contains 15 residues. V gave up 4 bases and J gave up 0 bases; unmatched junction bases: 2. Germline V gene lookup returns CDR1 MNHEY and CDR2 SVGAGI. DNA of the CDR3: TGTGCCAGCAGTTCAGCGGGGGTCTCCTACAATGAGCAGTTCTTC. Protein sequence: CASSSAGVSYNEQFF.

In this sample, this clonotype turned up many times. V and J are TRBV5-6 and TRBJ2-5; 15 bases agree with TRBD2. Germline V CDR1 and CDR2: SGHDT, YYEEEE. The CDR3 is 18 amino acids. Trimming took 4 bases from V and 0 from J; bases not matched to a gene: 7. The CDR3 bases are TGTGCCAGCAGCCCGGGACTAGCGGGGGGTCCGTACCAAGAGACCCAGTACTTC. Amino acid sequence: CASSPGLAGGPYQETQYF.

This clonotype was seen repeatedly, ten times or more. The V call is TRBV20-1, the J call TRBJ2-3, with TRBD2 identical over 10 bases. This CDR3 is 15 amino acids long. In germline, CDR1 is DFQATT, CDR2 SNEGSKA (reference sequence). The J segment lost 6 bases and the V segment lost 0 bases, leaving 6 bases of the junction unmatched. The CDR3 bases are TGCAGTGCTAGAGATACTAGCGGGGCCGCGGATACGCAGTATTTT. As protein: CSARDTSGAADTQYF.

V usage is TRBV28 and J usage is TRBJ1-2; D not resolved. CDR3 length: 14 residues. Germline V gene lookup returns CDR1 MDHEN and CDR2 SYDVKM. V lost 2 bases and J lost 3, with 10 bases in between. The chain's CDR3 is CASSLSKPYYGYTF. For the CDR3, the DNA is TGTGCCAGCAGTTTAAGCAAGCCCTACTATGGCTACACCTTC.

This clonotype was counted many times. The gene calls are TRBV5-1 and TRBJ2-1, with 15 bases lining up with TRBD2. V was pared by 0 bases and J by 8 bases, with 12 bases of the junction left unmatched. This CDR3 spans 19 amino acids. Per the germline V gene, CDR1 is SGHRS and CDR2 is YFSETQ. The CDR3 DNA reads TGCGCCAGCAGCTTGGCGGGACTAGCGGGAGGATCTGCATACGATGAGCAGTTCTTC. Translated: CASSLAGLAGGSAYDEQFF.

There are a few counts of this clonotype. The V and J genes are TRBV29-1 and TRBJ1-2, with no clear D. The CDR3 is made up of 11 amino acids. V was shortened by 7 bases and J by 0 bases, with 6 bases between the two germline ends. CDR1 is SQVTM and CDR2 is ANQGSEA in the germline V gene. The CDR3 is CSGGANYGYTF. The CDR3 nucleotides are TGCAGCGGGGGAGCTAACTATGGCTACACCTTC.

The chain carries TRBV7-3 and TRBJ2-1, with TRBD2 identical over 14 bases. Germline loops: CDR1 SGHTA, CDR2 FQGTGA. The V gene end was trimmed by 5 bases and the J gene end by 6 bases; junction bases not matched to a gene: 9. This CDR3 has 17 amino acids. The CDR3 here is CASSPTSGGAKGNEQFF. For the CDR3, the DNA is TGTGCCAGCAGCCCGACTAGCGGGGGGGCTAAGGGCAATGAGCAGTTCTTC.

This clonotype has only a few counts. The CDR3 region is CSARDRATYEQYF. The CDR3 DNA reads TGCAGTGCTAGAGATCGTGCAACATACGAGCAGTACTTC. This chain joins TRBV20-1 and TRBJ2-7, with unresolved D. The V gene's germline CDR1 is DFQATT and CDR2 SNEGSKA (reference sequence). The CDR3 length is 13 residues. V was cut by 0 bases and J by 4 bases, with 10 bases left in between.

In this sample, this clonotype turned up a few times. This chain joins TRBV7-9 and TRBJ2-3, with D unclear. The CDR3 is made up of 15 amino acids. Per the germline V gene, CDR1 is SEHNR and CDR2 is FQNEAQ (reference sequence). V lost 2 bases, J lost 2 bases, and 11 bases lay in between. The CDR3 is CASSLYWSLTDTQYF. The CDR3 DNA reads as TGTGCCAGCAGCTTATACTGGAGTCTCACAGATACGCAGTATTTT.

The rearrangement uses TRBV21-1 and TRBJ2-7. TRBV21-1 is marked as a pseudogene. The CDR3 totals 9 residues. CDR3 region: CAKEHEQYF. The CDR3, as DNA: TGTGCCAAAGAACACGAGCAGTACTTC.

The V and J genes are TRBV7-2 and TRBJ1-6; no firm D call. The germline V gene encodes CDR1 SGHTA and CDR2 FQGNSA. The CDR3 runs 14 residues. V was pared by 5 bases and J by 7 bases, with 12 bases between. This CDR3 is CASSLGQINSPLHF. As DNA, the CDR3 is TGTGCCAGCAGCCTAGGCCAGATAAATTCACCCCTCCACTTT.

A note on this clonotype: One end of the junction does not line up with germline, which may come from a read error. The chain has TRBV4-1 and TRBJ2-7; 9 bases line up with TRBD1. CDR1 and CDR2 from the germline V gene are MGHRA and YSYEKL. The CDR3 loop spans 17 amino acids. The CDR3 nucleotides read TGCGCCAGCGGCCAACCCTATGACAGGGGGACCGCCTACGAGCAGTACTTC. Translated: CASGQPYDRGTAYEQYF.

This clonotype was seen repeatedly, ten times or more. The rearrangement uses TRBV21-1 and TRBJ1-2. TRBV21-1 is assigned pseudogene status. This CDR3 region has 11 residues. CDR3 amino acids: CASSKEYGYTF. The CDR3 DNA reads as TGTGCCAGCAGCAAAGAATATGGCTACACCTTC.

This clonotype was detected many times. This chain uses TRBV5-1 with TRBJ2-1; TRBD2 agrees at 12 bases. Germline V gives CDR1 SGHRS, CDR2 YFSETQ. The CDR3 is made up of 15 amino acids. The V and J ends lost 4 bases and 5 bases, in that order; junction bases with no gene match: 4. The CDR3 DNA sequence: TGCGCCAGCAGCCTGCGACTAGCGGGAGACAATGAGCAGTTCTTC. Its translation: CASSLRLAGDNEQFF.

This clonotype was observed many times. V gene TRBV7-2 combines with J gene TRBJ1-4; no firm D call. The CDR3 consists of 14 residues. Germline CDR1 is SGHTA and CDR2 is FQGNSA. Trimming pared 5 bases from V and 5 bases from J, leaving 12 bases between. CDR3 sequence (DNA): TGTGCCAGCAGCCCCCCGGGTGTAAATGAAAAACTGTTTTTT. This sequence encodes CASSPPGVNEKLFF.

This clonotype has a count of ten or more. The rearrangement joins TRBV12-3 or TRBV12-4 to TRBJ1-1; the match to TRBD1 covers 7 bases. Trimming at V came to 5 bases and at J to 3 bases, leaving 3 bases not matched to a gene. The CDR3 runs 13 residues. The chain's CDR3 is CASSKTGYTEAFF. For the CDR3, the DNA is TGTGCCAGCAGTAAGACAGGGTACACTGAAGCTTTCTTT.

The chain is built from TRBV30 and TRBJ1-3, with a possible D match to TRBD1 (5 bases). The CDR3 loop spans 16 amino acids. CDR1 and CDR2 from the germline V gene are GTSNPN and SVGIG (reference sequence). Trimming removed 4 bases from V and 0 bases from J, with 16 bases in between. CDR3: CAWIFGTGLSGNTIYF. CDR3 in DNA: TGTGCCTGGATCTTTGGCACAGGCCTCTCTGGAAACACCATATATTTT.

This clonotype was picked up many times. V usage is TRBV28 and J usage is TRBJ2-7; 8 nucleotides align to TRBD2. CDR1 is MDHEN, CDR2 SYDVKM, per germline. The CDR3 is 14 residues long. V gave up 2 bases and J gave up 12 bases; unmatched junction bases: 12. CDR3 nucleotide sequence: TGTGCCAGCAGTTTACCGGGACACCGGGAGGGTGCGTACTTC. Its translation is CASSLPGHREGAYF.

The rearrangement links TRBV14 to TRBJ1-4; D gene uncertain. The germline CDR1 and CDR2 sequences are SGHDN and FVKESK. Trimming left V 1 base short and J 4 bases short, with 10 bases between. The CDR3 runs 15 residues. The CDR3 sequence is CASSQGQENNEKLFF. CDR3 in DNA: TGTGCCAGCAGCCAAGGTCAGGAGAATAATGAAAAACTGTTTTTT.

This clonotype was picked up many times. This chain uses TRBV6-5 with TRBJ2-1; D not certain. V lost 2 bases, J lost 10 bases, and 6 bases lay in between. Per the germline V gene, CDR1 is MNHEY and CDR2 is SVGAGI. The CDR3 has 11 residues. CDR3 in DNA: TGTGCCAGCAGTTACCTTCGGGAGCAGTTCTTC. This codes for CASSYLREQFF.

This clonotype turned up a few times. The chain carries TRBV7-9 and TRBJ1-1; D remains ambiguous. The CDR3 spans 15 residues. Between the trimmed V and J ends, which lost 1 base and 2 bases, there was a span of 11 bases. The germline V gene has CDR1 SEHNR and CDR2 FQNEAQ (reference sequence). The CDR3 nucleotides read TGTGCCAGCAGCTTAGGTAGACACCTTAACACTGAAGCTTTCTTT. Its protein product is CASSLGRHLNTEAFF.

For this clonotype: This may stem from a read error, because a much larger clone lies one nucleotide away. The rearrangement links TRBV28 to TRBJ2-1, with D possibly matching TRBD2 (5 bases). Germline V gives CDR1 MDHEN, CDR2 SYDVKM. The CDR3 contains 16 residues. The CDR3 DNA reads as TGTGCCAGCAGGGCGGGCAGGTCCTCTTCCTACAGTGAGCAGTTCTTC. Translated, it gives CASRAGRSSSYSEQFF.